The rows below give T cell receptor beta chains drawn from one sample of a study of cytomegalovirus exposure and HLA in healthy donors. Repertoires were generated with immunoSEQ multiplex PCR, while TCRdb's copy carries only in-frame clones and drops some. The sample includes about 280,000 clones, 80% to 90% of them seen just once. The sequenced sample consisted of PBMCs. These receptors were collected from a woman younger than 30 in good health and CMV-seronegative. Each CDR3 is given with its conserved first and last residue. Fields, in order: CDR3 length, J gene, V gene, CDR3 protein.

13 TRBJ1-1 TRBV6-1 CASSSQGFTEAFF
16 TRBJ1-4 TRBV9 CASSELGQGVGEKLFF
15 TRBJ1-4 TRBV19 CASTPWHLSNEKLFF
16 TRBJ2-1 TRBV18 CASSVWERSSYNEQFF
15 TRBJ2-5 TRBV11-1 CASSSKGAYQETQYF
14 TRBJ1-1 TRBV19 CASSIQGGNTEAFF
21 TRBJ2-3 TRBV27 CASSWRALGSGATRSTDTQYF
16 TRBJ2-3 TRBV5-1 CASSVGLAGGTDTQYF
15 TRBJ1-2 TRBV19 CASSIGQGVGYGYTF
16 TRBJ2-3 TRBV5-1 CASSSRLAGGSDTQYF
13 TRBJ1-1 TRBV5-1 CASSAGGGTEAFF
15 TRBJ1-1 TRBV7-3 CASSPSQGSRTEAFF
16 TRBJ2-3 TRBV9 CASSVASGQNTDTQYF
14 TRBJ1-5 TRBV2 CASSESTVNQPQHF
16 TRBJ1-2 TRBV9 CASSVGVGQGQNGYTF
15 TRBJ2-7 TRBV6-5 CASSYTTPSDYEQYF
12 . TRBV30 CAWSLTSGEQYF
14 TRBJ1-4 TRBV10-3 CAIRGQGANEKLFF
18 TRBJ1-2 TRBV5-4 CASSLEWAGGLEDYGYTF
16 TRBJ2-1 TRBV27 CASTESGRGSYNEQFF
15 TRBJ2-3 TRBV11-2 CASSSPGGRTDTQYF
15 TRBJ2-7 TRBV18 CASSPLGSGGYEQYF
16 TRBJ2-1 TRBV4-1 CASSQLTSGGDNEQFF
15 TRBJ1-1 TRBV5-1 CASSPWTGGYTEAFF
16 TRBJ1-5 TRBV15 CATSTARTGSNQPQHF
18 TRBJ2-3 TRBV5-1 CASSLDLSGGATTDTQYF
16 TRBJ2-2 TRBV29-1 CSVAGGGGIRTGELFF
15 TRBJ1-2 TRBV7-2 CASSLVATGDYGYTF
14 TRBJ1-1 TRBV13 CASSFGQGDTEAFF
15 TRBJ2-3 TRBV5-4 CASSLEMAITDTQYF
14 TRBJ2-5 TRBV6-1 CASSSSGGGETQYF
13 TRBJ2-7 TRBV7-7 CASSLGQEGEQYF
15 TRBJ2-2 TRBV2 CASSDRDLSTGELFF
12 TRBJ2-3 TRBV9 CASSVDEAVRYF
13 TRBJ1-1 TRBV10-3 CAITEGVNTEAFF
13 TRBJ1-2 TRBV6-5 CASSNGGSRGYTF
14 TRBJ1-3 TRBV19 CASTHHSSGNTIYF
17 TRBJ2-2 TRBV9 CASSGGTSGVYTGELFF
14 TRBJ1-1 TRBV5-1 CASSLASLNTEAFF
12 TRBJ2-5 TRBV18 CASSPRAETQYF
16 TRBJ2-7 TRBV10-1 CASSEKGAGDAYEQYF
15 TRBJ2-7 TRBV9 CASSPKGGSSYEQYF
14 TRBJ1-2 TRBV19 CASSTGQGANGYTF
15 TRBJ2-3 TRBV9 CASSPRRGDQDTQYF
16 TRBJ2-1 TRBV13 CASSPPEGGGYNEQFF
14 TRBJ2-1 TRBV7-3 CASSPSPGGDEQFF
17 TRBJ2-1 TRBV27 CASSERQGTTTYNEQFF
16 TRBJ2-6 TRBV2 CASSEGKGAGANVLTF
15 TRBJ1-2 TRBV27 CASSVAPGHLYGYTF
16 TRBJ1-4 TRBV18 CASSPPSHTQAEKLFF
13 TRBJ1-1 TRBV10-3 CAIAGGRNTEAFF
12 TRBJ2-1 TRBV2 CASRDRFREQFF
13 TRBJ2-1 TRBV5-1 CASALEGWNEQFF
16 TRBJ1-1 TRBV5-4 CASSSAREGMNTEAFF
14 TRBJ2-7 TRBV6-6 CASSGSGGPYEQYF